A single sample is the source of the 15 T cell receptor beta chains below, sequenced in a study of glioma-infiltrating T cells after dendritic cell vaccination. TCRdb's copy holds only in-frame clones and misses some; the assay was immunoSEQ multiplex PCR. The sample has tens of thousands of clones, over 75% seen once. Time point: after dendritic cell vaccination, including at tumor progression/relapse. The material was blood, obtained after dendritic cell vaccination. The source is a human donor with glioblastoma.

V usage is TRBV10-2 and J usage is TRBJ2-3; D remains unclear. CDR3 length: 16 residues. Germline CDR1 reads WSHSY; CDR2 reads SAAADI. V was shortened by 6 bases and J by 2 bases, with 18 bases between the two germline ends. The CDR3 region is CASRGHGGRNTDTQYF. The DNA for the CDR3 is TGCGCCAGCAGAGGCCACGGCGGTAGGAACACAGATACGCAGTATTTT.

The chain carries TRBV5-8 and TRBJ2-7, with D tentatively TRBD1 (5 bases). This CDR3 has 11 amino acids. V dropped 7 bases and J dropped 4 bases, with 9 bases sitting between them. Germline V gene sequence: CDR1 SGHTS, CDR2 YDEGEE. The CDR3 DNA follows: TGTGCCAGCGGTAGGGGATACGAGCAGTACTTC. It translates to CASGRGYEQYF.

CDR3 loop: CSVGQGEQFF. CDR3 DNA: TGCAGCGTCGGACAGGGTGAGCAGTTCTTC. The V call is TRBV29-1, the J call TRBJ2-1; 8 positions agree with TRBD1. CDR3 size: 10 residues. Germline V lookup: CDR1 SQVTM, CDR2 ANQGSEA. The V gene end was trimmed by 6 bases and the J gene end by 9 bases; junction bases not matched to a gene: 1.

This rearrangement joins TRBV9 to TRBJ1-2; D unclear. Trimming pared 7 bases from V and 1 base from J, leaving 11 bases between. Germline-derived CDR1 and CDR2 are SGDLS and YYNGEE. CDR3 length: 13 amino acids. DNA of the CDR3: TGTGCCAGCCGAGCCCTTAATAACTATGGCTACACCTTC. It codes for CASRALNNYGYTF.

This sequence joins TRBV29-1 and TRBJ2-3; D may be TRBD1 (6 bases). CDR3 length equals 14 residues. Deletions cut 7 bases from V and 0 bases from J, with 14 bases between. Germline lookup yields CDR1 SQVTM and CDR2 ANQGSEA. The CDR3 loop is CSAPDSPSTDTQYF. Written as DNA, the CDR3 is TGCAGCGCCCCGGACAGTCCTAGCACAGATACGCAGTATTTT.

The CDR3 sequence is CASSIMSGGVSTDTQYF. CDR3 nucleotides: TGTGCCAGTAGTATAATGAGCGGGGGAGTTAGCACAGATACGCAGTATTTT. V is TRBV19 and J is TRBJ2-3; TRBD2 agrees at 8 bases. CDR1 and CDR2 (germline): LNHDA, SQIVND (reference sequence). Losses at the gene ends were 2 bases for V and 0 bases for J; bases not matched to a gene: 7. The CDR3 sequence is 17 residues long.

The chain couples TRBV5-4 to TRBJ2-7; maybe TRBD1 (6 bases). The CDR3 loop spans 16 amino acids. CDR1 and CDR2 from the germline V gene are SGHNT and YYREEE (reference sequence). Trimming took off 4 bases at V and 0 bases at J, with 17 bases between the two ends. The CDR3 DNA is TGTGCCAGCAGCCCCCCAGGGGTCCTTCCCTCCTACGAGCAGTACTTC. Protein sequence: CASSPPGVLPSYEQYF. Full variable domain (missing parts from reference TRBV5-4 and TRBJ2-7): ETGVTQSPTHLIKTRGQQVTLRCSSQSGHNTVSWYQQALGQGPQFIFQYYREEENGRGNFPPRFSGLQFPNYSSELNVNALELDDSALYLCASSPPGVLPSYEQYFGPGTRLTVT.

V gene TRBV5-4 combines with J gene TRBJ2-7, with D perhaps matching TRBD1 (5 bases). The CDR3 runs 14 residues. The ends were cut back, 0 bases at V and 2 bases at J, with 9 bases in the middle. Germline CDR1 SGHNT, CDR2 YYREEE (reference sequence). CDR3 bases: TGTGCCAGCAGCTTGGCGACAGCACCCTACGAGCAGTACTTC. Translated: CASSLATAPYEQYF.

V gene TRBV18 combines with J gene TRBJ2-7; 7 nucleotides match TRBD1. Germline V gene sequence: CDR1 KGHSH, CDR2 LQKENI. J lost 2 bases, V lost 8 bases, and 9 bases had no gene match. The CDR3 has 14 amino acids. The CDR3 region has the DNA TGTGCCAGCGCAACCGGGACAGTTACCTACGAGCAGTACTTC. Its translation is CASATGTVTYEQYF.

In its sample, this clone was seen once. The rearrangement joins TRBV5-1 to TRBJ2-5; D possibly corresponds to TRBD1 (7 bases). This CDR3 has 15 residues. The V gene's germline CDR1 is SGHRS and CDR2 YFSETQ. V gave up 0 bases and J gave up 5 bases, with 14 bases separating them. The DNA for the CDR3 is TGCGCCAGCAGCTTGGGGCCAGGGGGGTACGAGACCCAGTACTTC. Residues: CASSLGPGGYETQYF.

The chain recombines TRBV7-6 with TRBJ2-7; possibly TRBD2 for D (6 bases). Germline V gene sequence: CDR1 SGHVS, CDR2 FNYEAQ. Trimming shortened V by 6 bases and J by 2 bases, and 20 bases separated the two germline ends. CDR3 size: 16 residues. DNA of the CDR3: TGTGCCAGCAGTCCTCGGGGGTGGCAAAATACCTACGAGCAGTACTTC. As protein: CASSPRGWQNTYEQYF. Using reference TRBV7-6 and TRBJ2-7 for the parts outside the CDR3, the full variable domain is GAGVSQSPRYKVTKRGQDVALRCDPISGHVSLYWYRQALGQGPEFLTYFNYEAQQDKSGLPNDRFSAERPEGSISTLTIQRTEQRDSAMYRCASSPRGWQNTYEQYFGPGTRLTVT.

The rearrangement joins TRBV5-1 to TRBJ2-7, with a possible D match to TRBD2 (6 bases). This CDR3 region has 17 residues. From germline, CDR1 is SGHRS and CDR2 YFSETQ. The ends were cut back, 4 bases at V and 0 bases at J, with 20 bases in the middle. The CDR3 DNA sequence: TGCGCCAGCAGCCAGGAGGGCCAGGGAGAGGTCTCCTACGAGCAGTACTTC. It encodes CASSQEGQGEVSYEQYF.

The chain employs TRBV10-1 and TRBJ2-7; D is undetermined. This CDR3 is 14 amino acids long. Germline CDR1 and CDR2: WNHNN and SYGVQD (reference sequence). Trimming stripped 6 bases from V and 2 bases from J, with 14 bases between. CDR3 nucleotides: TGCGCCAGCAGCCCTTCACGAAAGCCCTACGAGCAGTACTTC. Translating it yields CASSPSRKPYEQYF.

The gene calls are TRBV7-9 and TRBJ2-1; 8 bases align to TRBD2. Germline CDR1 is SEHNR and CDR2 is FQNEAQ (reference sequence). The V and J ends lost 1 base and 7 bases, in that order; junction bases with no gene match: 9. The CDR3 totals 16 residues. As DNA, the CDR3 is TGTGCCAGCAGCTTAGTTCAAGCGGGAGTCGGTAATGAGCAGTTCTTC. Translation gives CASSLVQAGVGNEQFF. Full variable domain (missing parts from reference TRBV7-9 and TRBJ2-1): DTGVSQNPRHKITKRGQNVTFRCDPISEHNRLYWYRQTLGQGPEFLTYFQNEAQLEKSRLLSDRFSAERPKGSFSTLEIQRTEQGDSAMYLCASSLVQAGVGNEQFFGPGTRLTVL.

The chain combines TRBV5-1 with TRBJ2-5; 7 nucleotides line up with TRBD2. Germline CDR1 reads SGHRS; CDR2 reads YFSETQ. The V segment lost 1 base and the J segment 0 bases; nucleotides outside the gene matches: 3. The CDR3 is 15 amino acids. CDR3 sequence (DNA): TGCGCCAGCAGCTTGAACCGGGGGGACCAAGAGACCCAGTACTTC. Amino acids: CASSLNRGDQETQYF.